This is a list of T cell receptor beta chains from one sample in a study of glioma-infiltrating T cells after dendritic cell vaccination. Data came from immunoSEQ multiplex PCR; TCRdb stores just in-frame clones and leaves some out. Of 100,000 or so clones in the sample, just over 85% were seen once. This sample comprised blood, obtained before dendritic cell vaccination. The receptor source for this set is a human donor with glioblastoma. The CDR3 runs from the conserved cysteine through the conserved F or W. Fields, in order: J gene, V gene, D gene, clone size, CDR3 DNA, CDR3 protein. A D gene is named only where the DNA matches it firmly. A row's size may be missing; if present it is once, few, many or a size class.

J gene: TRBJ2-1
V gene: TRBV28
D gene: NA
clone size: NA
CDR3 DNA: TGTGCCAGCCCGCGCTTTTCGGACAATGAGCAGTTCTTC
CDR3 protein: CASPRFSDNEQFF

J gene: TRBJ2-7
V gene: TRBV30
D gene: TRBD1
clone size: NA
CDR3 DNA: TGTGCCTGGAGTGTAGGACAGGGGGTTGGGTACGAGCAGTACTTC
CDR3 protein: CAWSVGQGVGYEQYF

J gene: TRBJ2-2
V gene: TRBV5-6
D gene: TRBD1
clone size: NA
CDR3 DNA: TGTGCCAGCAGCTTGGTTTGGCAGGGGGACACCGGGGAGCTGTTTTTT
CDR3 protein: CASSLVWQGDTGELFF

J gene: TRBJ2-7
V gene: TRBV11-2
D gene: NA
clone size: NA
CDR3 DNA: TGTGCCAGCAGCCAAACAATTACCTCCTACGAGCAGTACTTC
CDR3 protein: CASSQTITSYEQYF

J gene: TRBJ2-5
V gene: TRBV18
D gene: NA
clone size: NA
CDR3 DNA: TGTGCCAGCTCACCTACTAGGGGGGGAGAGACCCAGTACTTC
CDR3 protein: CASSPTRGGETQYF

J gene: TRBJ1-2
V gene: TRBV5-1
D gene: NA
clone size: NA
CDR3 DNA: TGCGCCAGCAGCTATGGGGGGGACTATGGCTACACCTTC
CDR3 protein: CASSYGGDYGYTF

J gene: TRBJ2-7
V gene: TRBV6-5
D gene: TRBD1
clone size: NA
CDR3 DNA: TGTGCCAGCAGTACCCGGGACAGGGTGGTCTACGAGCAGTACTTC
CDR3 protein: CASSTRDRVVYEQYF

J gene: TRBJ1-2
V gene: TRBV18
D gene: NA
clone size: NA
CDR3 DNA: TGTGCCAGCTCACCCGGAGGGGACTATGGCTACACCTTC
CDR3 protein: CASSPGGDYGYTF

J gene: TRBJ1-3
V gene: TRBV7-9
D gene: TRBD1
clone size: NA
CDR3 DNA: TGTGCCAGCAGCACGCCGACAGGGGCTTTGGACACCATATATTTT
CDR3 protein: CASSTPTGALDTIYF

J gene: TRBJ2-7
V gene: TRBV27
D gene: NA
clone size: NA
CDR3 DNA: TGTGCCAGCAGTTTAGACAGTTTCTACGAGCAGTACTTC
CDR3 protein: CASSLDSFYEQYF

J gene: TRBJ2-5
V gene: TRBV29-1
D gene: TRBD1
clone size: NA
CDR3 DNA: TGCAGCGTTGCCCAGGGGGAAGAGACCCAGTACTTC
CDR3 protein: CSVAQGEETQYF

J gene: TRBJ1-2
V gene: TRBV7-2
D gene: NA
clone size: NA
CDR3 DNA: TGTGCCAGCAGCTTAGCGGACTCTGCGCAGGGGGGCTACACCTTC
CDR3 protein: CASSLADSAQGGYTF

J gene: TRBJ2-7
V gene: TRBV11-2
D gene: TRBD2
clone size: NA
CDR3 DNA: TGTGCCAGCAGCTTAGTCCCACTAGCGGGACTCGACTTC
CDR3 protein: CASSLVPLAGLDF

J gene: TRBJ1-2
V gene: TRBV6-5
D gene: NA
clone size: NA
CDR3 DNA: TGTGCCAGCAGTAGCGGATGGGATGGCTACACCTTC
CDR3 protein: CASSSGWDGYTF

J gene: TRBJ1-5
V gene: TRBV6-1
D gene: TRBD1
clone size: NA
CDR3 DNA: TGTGCCAGCAGGGGACAGGGAGGCAATCAGCCCCAGCATTTT
CDR3 protein: CASRGQGGNQPQHF

J gene: TRBJ2-3
V gene: TRBV7-3
D gene: TRBD2
clone size: NA
CDR3 DNA: TGTGCCAGCAGCTTAACGGCATACCCTCTAGCGGGGGAGAAAACTAGCACAGATACGCAGTATTTT
CDR3 protein: CASSLTAYPLAGEKTSTDTQYF

J gene: TRBJ2-1
V gene: TRBV5-1
D gene: NA
clone size: once
CDR3 DNA: TGCGCCAGCAGCCCGGGTCTGGACAATGAGCAGTTCTTC
CDR3 protein: CASSPGLDNEQFF

J gene: TRBJ1-3
V gene: TRBV5-6
D gene: NA
clone size: NA
CDR3 DNA: TGTGCCAGCAGCTTGTTCACAGATCACTCTGGAAACACCATATATTTT
CDR3 protein: CASSLFTDHSGNTIYF

J gene: TRBJ2-7
V gene: TRBV28
D gene: NA
clone size: NA
CDR3 DNA: TGTGCCAGCAGTTCGCCGGGGAGCTCGTACGAGCAGTACTTC
CDR3 protein: CASSSPGSSYEQYF

J gene: TRBJ2-2
V gene: TRBV13
D gene: TRBD2
clone size: NA
CDR3 DNA: TGTGCCAGCAGCTTAATAAGGCTAGCGGGTCAATACACCGGGGAGCTGTTTTTT
CDR3 protein: CASSLIRLAGQYTGELFF

J gene: TRBJ1-5
V gene: TRBV23-1
D gene: NA
clone size: few
CDR3 DNA: TGCGCCAGCTCCCTACTAAACGGGAGCAATCAGCCCCAGCATTTT
CDR3 protein: CASSLLNGSNQPQHF

J gene: TRBJ1-3
V gene: TRBV10-2
D gene: NA
clone size: NA
CDR3 DNA: TGCGCCAGCAGTGCAGGACAAGGCATGGCTGGAAACACCATATATTTT
CDR3 protein: CASSAGQGMAGNTIYF

J gene: TRBJ1-1
V gene: TRBV19
D gene: TRBD1
clone size: NA
CDR3 DNA: TGTGCCAGTAGTATAGAAGCAGGGGGCGGCACTGAAGCTTTCTTT
CDR3 protein: CASSIEAGGGTEAFF

J gene: TRBJ2-2
V gene: TRBV5-1
D gene: TRBD2
clone size: NA
CDR3 DNA: TGCGCCAGCAGCTTGCAAGGACTAGCGACCGGGGAGCTGTTTTTT
CDR3 protein: CASSLQGLATGELFF

J gene: TRBJ2-1
V gene: TRBV7-2
D gene: TRBD2
clone size: NA
CDR3 DNA: TGTGCCAGCAGAAATCGGACTAGCGGGCGGGGAAGCTACAATGAGCAGTTCTTC
CDR3 protein: CASRNRTSGRGSYNEQFF

J gene: TRBJ2-2
V gene: TRBV29-1
D gene: NA
clone size: NA
CDR3 DNA: TGCAGCGCTGAACCAGGGGATACCGGGGAGCTGTTTTTT
CDR3 protein: CSAEPGDTGELFF

J gene: TRBJ2-5
V gene: TRBV25-1
D gene: NA
clone size: NA
CDR3 DNA: TGTGCCAGCAGTGAAGGAGGAGAGGGGGAGGAGACCCAGTACTTC
CDR3 protein: CASSEGGEGEETQYF

J gene: TRBJ2-7
V gene: TRBV7-9
D gene: TRBD1
clone size: NA
CDR3 DNA: TGTGCCAGCAGCCCTAGGCCTCGACAGGGCTCTTACGAGCAGTACTTC
CDR3 protein: CASSPRPRQGSYEQYF

J gene: TRBJ1-1
V gene: TRBV10-3
D gene: TRBD1
clone size: NA
CDR3 DNA: TGTGCCATCAGTGAGTCAGGGGGCGCGGGCACTGAAGCTTTCTTT
CDR3 protein: CAISESGGAGTEAFF

J gene: TRBJ2-2
V gene: TRBV6-5
D gene: NA
clone size: NA
CDR3 DNA: TGTGCCAGCAGTTACGACAGGTACACCGGGGAGCTGTTTTTT
CDR3 protein: CASSYDRYTGELFF

J gene: TRBJ1-2
V gene: TRBV7-6
D gene: NA
clone size: NA
CDR3 DNA: TGTGCCAGCAGCATCGACAGTAACTATGGCTACACCTTC
CDR3 protein: CASSIDSNYGYTF

J gene: TRBJ2-6
V gene: TRBV6-5
D gene: NA
clone size: NA
CDR3 DNA: TGTGCCAGCACCCTCGAGGGATCTGGGGCCAACGTCCTGACTTTC
CDR3 protein: CASTLEGSGANVLTF

J gene: TRBJ1-1
V gene: TRBV28
D gene: NA
clone size: NA
CDR3 DNA: TGTGCCAGCAGTTTACGGCAGGGGGAAGCTTTCTTT
CDR3 protein: CASSLRQGEAFF

J gene: TRBJ2-7
V gene: TRBV7-9
D gene: TRBD2
clone size: NA
CDR3 DNA: TGTGCCAGCATGCCCGTGGGGGAGGCTAGCGGGAGTCGATACGAGCAGTACTTC
CDR3 protein: CASMPVGEASGSRYEQYF

J gene: TRBJ2-5
V gene: TRBV18
D gene: TRBD1
clone size: NA
CDR3 DNA: TGTGCCAGCTCACCGGGACAGCAAGAGACCCAGTACTTC
CDR3 protein: CASSPGQQETQYF

J gene: TRBJ2-7
V gene: TRBV27
D gene: TRBD2
clone size: NA
CDR3 DNA: TGTGCCAGCAGTCCGGGGGGGATTGCCTACGAGCAGTACTTC
CDR3 protein: CASSPGGIAYEQYF

J gene: TRBJ1-1
V gene: TRBV6-1
D gene: NA
clone size: NA
CDR3 DNA: TGTGCCAGCAGTGATTATGAGGCTTTCTTT
CDR3 protein: CASSDYEAFF

J gene: TRBJ2-1
V gene: TRBV2
D gene: TRBD2
clone size: NA
CDR3 DNA: TGTGCCAGCAGCCCACTAGCGGAGGCCTACAATGAGCAGTTCTTC
CDR3 protein: CASSPLAEAYNEQFF

J gene: TRBJ1-2
V gene: TRBV7-2
D gene: NA
clone size: once
CDR3 DNA: TGTGCCAGCAGCTTAGCCGTGACAAGGAGGTCTTGGGATGGCTACGCCTTC
CDR3 protein: CASSLAVTRRSWDGYAF

J gene: TRBJ2-7
V gene: TRBV5-1
D gene: NA
clone size: NA
CDR3 DNA: TGCGCCAGCAGCTTGGGTGGCAACTCCTACGAGCAGTACTTC
CDR3 protein: CASSLGGNSYEQYF